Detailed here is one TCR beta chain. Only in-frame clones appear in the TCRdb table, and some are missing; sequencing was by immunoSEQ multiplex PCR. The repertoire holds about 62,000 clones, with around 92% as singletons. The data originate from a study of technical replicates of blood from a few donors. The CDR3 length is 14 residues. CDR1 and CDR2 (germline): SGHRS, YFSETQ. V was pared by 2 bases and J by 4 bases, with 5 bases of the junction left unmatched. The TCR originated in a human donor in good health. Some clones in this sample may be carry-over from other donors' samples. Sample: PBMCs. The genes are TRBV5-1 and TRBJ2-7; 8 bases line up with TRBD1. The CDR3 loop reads CASSFGQGVYEQYF. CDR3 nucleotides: TGCGCCAGCAGCTTCGGACAGGGTGTTTACGAGCAGTACTTC.